Below are 20 T cell receptor beta chains sequenced from a single sample in a study of shared clonotypes between healthy human individuals. Sequencing was performed with immunoSEQ multiplex PCR; in TCRdb, only in-frame clones are kept and a portion is missing. The top ten hold about 1.5% of the sample, which has about 960,000 clones, about 80% seen once. Material for sequencing was memory CD4+ T cells sorted from blood. Subset meaning: CD45RA-negative fraction. These receptors originate from a man aged 18 to 30 in good health.

This clone was counted a single time. CDR3 amino acids: CAILDAGGRRNTEAFF. CDR3 nucleotides: TGTGCCATCCTGGACGCGGGGGGGAGAAGGAACACTGAAGCTTTCTTT. The chain is built from TRBV10-3 and TRBJ1-1; TRBD1 might be the D (5 bases). Trimming removed 8 bases at V and 1 base at J, with 20 bases between. CDR1 is ENHRY, CDR2 SYGVKD, per germline. This CDR3 region has 16 residues.

The rearrangement uses TRBV30 and TRBJ2-1, with unresolved D. The CDR3 sequence is 13 residues long. The germline gives CDR1 GTSNPN, CDR2 SVGIG (reference sequence). V dropped 0 bases and J dropped 6 bases, with 9 bases sitting between them. This CDR3 is CAWSVQSINEQFF. The CDR3 DNA reads TGTGCCTGGAGTGTACAATCAATCAATGAGCAGTTCTTC.

In its sample, this clone was seen a few times. The V and J genes are TRBV11-2 and TRBJ2-5; D may match TRBD1 or TRBD2 (5 bases each). The CDR3 is 13 amino acids. Trimming stripped 4 bases from V and 2 bases from J, with 8 bases between. The germline gives CDR1 SGHAT, CDR2 FQNNGV. The CDR3 protein is CASSYGAQETQYF. CDR3 in DNA: TGTGCCAGCAGCTACGGGGCGCAAGAGACCCAGTACTTC.

This clone was observed a single time. The chain has TRBV6-6 and TRBJ2-1; D unclear. The V gene lost 2 bases and the J gene lost 10 bases, with 9 bases spanning the gap. Looked up from germline, CDR1 is MNHNY and CDR2 is SVGAGI (reference sequence). This CDR3 contains 12 residues. CDR3 loop: CASSYPTGEQFF. The CDR3, as DNA: TGTGCCAGCAGTTACCCGACTGGGGAGCAGTTCTTC.

The rearrangement uses TRBV5-1 and TRBJ2-7; 10 bases align to TRBD2. CDR3 length equals 14 residues. With V trimmed by 5 bases and J by 2 bases, 4 bases remained unmatched. CDR1 and CDR2 (germline): SGHRS, YFSETQ. The CDR3 nucleotides read TGCGCCAGCAGGCGACTAGCGGGCACCTACGAGCAGTACTTC. It is translated as CASRRLAGTYEQYF.

The chain has TRBV2 and TRBJ2-4; 8 bases map to TRBD1. Germline V gene lookup returns CDR1 SNHLY and CDR2 FYNNEI. After removal of 6 bases from V and 3 bases from J, the junction contained 7 bases not matched to a gene. This CDR3 is built from 15 residues. CDR3 coding DNA: TGTGCCAGCAGCAGACAGGGGAGATACAAAAACATTCAGTACTTC. It codes for CASSRQGRYKNIQYF.

The chain combines TRBV7-2 with TRBJ2-5, with TRBD2 as a possible D gene (6 bases). Trimming pared 5 bases from V and 1 base from J, leaving 17 bases between. CDR3 length: 16 residues. Germline values: CDR1 SGHTA, CDR2 FQGNSA. In DNA, the CDR3 is TGTGCCAGCAGCCCGACACGGGGGACGGGCCAAGAGACCCAGTACTTC. Translation gives CASSPTRGTGQETQYF.

The chain combines TRBV7-2 with TRBJ2-1; D call uncertain. V was shortened by 1 base and J by 4 bases, with 8 bases between the two germline ends. The CDR3 is made up of 14 amino acids. Per the germline V gene, CDR1 is SGHTA and CDR2 is FQGNSA. CDR3 nucleotides: TGTGCCAGCAGCTTAGTTGGTGGATACAATGAGCAGTTCTTC. Protein: CASSLVGGYNEQFF.

The chain is built from TRBV14 and TRBJ1-4; 8 bases match TRBD1. The CDR3 sequence is 15 residues long. Germline V gives CDR1 SGHDN, CDR2 FVKESK. J lost 7 bases, V lost 5 bases, and 9 bases had no gene match. In DNA form, the CDR3 reads TGTGCCAGCAGCGCTCGGGACAGGTTCTCTGAAAAACTGTTTTTT. This sequence encodes CASSARDRFSEKLFF.

This clone occurred many times. The chain carries TRBV30 and TRBJ1-4; unclear D gene. Per germline, CDR1 GTSNPN and CDR2 SVGIG (reference sequence). V was pared by 7 bases and J by 7 bases, with 16 bases between. The CDR3 extends over 13 amino acids. CDR3 amino acids: CASSRGLSEKLFF. The CDR3 bases are TGTGCCTCCTCGCGGGGATTGTCTGAAAAACTGTTTTTT.

CDR3 in DNA: TGTGCCAGCACCGGACCTAACACCGGGGAGCTGTTTTTT. Translation gives CASTGPNTGELFF. The rearrangement joins TRBV18 to TRBJ2-2; D gene unclear. The germline V and J ends were trimmed by 8 bases and 2 bases, with 9 bases remaining between them. Germline V gene sequence: CDR1 KGHSH, CDR2 LQKENI. This CDR3 contains 13 residues.

The V gene is TRBV19, the J gene TRBJ2-4; D may be TRBD1 (6 bases). Germline CDR1 and CDR2: LNHDA and SQIVND (reference sequence). Trimming removed 3 bases from V and 2 bases from J, with 14 bases in between. The CDR3 is made up of 16 amino acids. The CDR3 loop is CASSITGFGPKNIQYF. The CDR3 DNA sequence: TGTGCCAGTAGTATCACAGGGTTCGGTCCCAAAAACATTCAGTACTTC. The full variable domain, with the rest looked up from reference TRBV19 and TRBJ2-4, is DGGITQSPKYLFRKEGQNVTLSCEQNLNHDAMYWYRQDPGQGLRLIYYSQIVNDFQKGDIAEGYSVSREKKESFPLTVTSAQKNPTAFYLCASSITGFGPKNIQYFGAGTRLSVL.

This chain links TRBV7-6 with TRBJ1-4; 8 bases map to TRBD1. Germline CDR1 SGHVS, CDR2 FNYEAQ. The CDR3 is 15 amino acids. Trimming took 4 bases from V and 7 from J; bases not matched to a gene: 8. The CDR3 DNA follows: TGTGCCAGCAGCTCAGGACAGGGCGGGAGTGAAAAACTGTTTTTT. Its translation is CASSSGQGGSEKLFF.

The V gene is TRBV27, the J gene TRBJ2-2; D is possibly TRBD1 or TRBD2 (6 bases each). In germline, CDR1 is MNHEY, CDR2 SMNVEV (reference sequence). This CDR3 spans 16 amino acids. Trimming pared 3 bases from V and 4 bases from J, leaving 15 bases between. CDR3 bases: TGTGCCAGCAGTTTTTCGTCCGGGGGCGGCACCGGGGAGCTGTTTTTT. Its protein product is CASSFSSGGGTGELFF.

The gene calls are TRBV6-1 and TRBJ2-7, with 7 bases that match TRBD1. J lost 5 bases, V lost 4 bases, and 5 bases had no gene match. The CDR3 covers 13 residues. Germline lookup yields CDR1 MNHNS and CDR2 SASEGT. The CDR3 DNA is TGTGCCAGCAGTGGGATGACAGGGAACGAGCAGTACTTC. This codes for CASSGMTGNEQYF.

The chain is built from TRBV28 and TRBJ1-1; TRBD1 matches at 7 bases. There are 14 residues in the CDR3. CDR1 MDHEN and CDR2 SYDVKM come from the germline V gene. J gave up 6 bases and V 6 bases, and 10 bases lay outside the gene matches. CDR3 protein: CASSQPYRGAEAFF. DNA of the CDR3: TGTGCCAGCAGCCAACCTTACAGGGGTGCTGAAGCTTTCTTT. Together with reference TRBV28 and TRBJ1-1, the CDR3 gives the full variable domain: DVKVTQSSRYLVKRTGEKVFLECVQDMDHENMFWYRQDPGLGLRLIYFSYDVKMKEKGDIPEGYSVSREKKERFSLILESASTNQTSMYLCASSQPYRGAEAFFGQGTRLTVV.

Comment on this clone: The sample has other DNA sequences that encode this CDR3 too. V gene TRBV5-1 combines with J gene TRBJ2-5; unclear D gene. The CDR3 is 13 residues long. Germline-derived CDR1 and CDR2 are SGHRS and YFSETQ. Between the trimmed V and J ends, which lost 4 bases and 1 base, there was a span of 8 bases. The DNA of the CDR3 is TGCGCCAGCAGCCCCGGGCCCCAAGAGACCCAGTACTTC. It specifies CASSPGPQETQYF.

Points on this clone: This specimen includes other DNA sequences encoding the same CDR3. V is TRBV2 and J is TRBJ2-3; D unresolved. Trimming stripped 5 bases from V and 2 bases from J, with 5 bases between. Germline V CDR1 and CDR2: SNHLY, FYNNEI. This CDR3 has 12 amino acids. The CDR3 bases are TGTGCCAGCAGTATTAACACAGATACGCAGTATTTT. Translation: CASSINTDTQYF.

This clone was seen only once. The chain recombines TRBV27 with TRBJ2-1, with 8 bases identical to TRBD1. This CDR3 has 15 amino acids. The germline gives CDR1 MNHEY, CDR2 SMNVEV (reference sequence). J gave up 3 bases and V 2 bases, and 3 bases lay outside the gene matches. Here the CDR3 reads CASSLMTGVYNEQFF. The CDR3 DNA reads TGTGCCAGCAGTTTAATGACAGGGGTCTACAATGAGCAGTTCTTC.

V gene TRBV11-2 combines with J gene TRBJ1-1, with a weak D call TRBD1 (5 bases). V shed 0 bases and J shed 4 bases, with 9 bases lying between them. Germline assignment: CDR1 SGHAT and CDR2 FQNNGV. The CDR3 extends over 14 amino acids. The CDR3 nucleotides are TGTGCCAGCAGCTTAGAACAGAGGGGCACTGAAGCTTTCTTT. It codes for CASSLEQRGTEAFF.